This T cell receptor beta chain was profiled in a study of blood T cell repertoires in COVID-19. The wider study: Italy, Spain and the United States were the sources of the convalescent and acute COVID-19 samples. The analysed material was cDNA or gDNA that came from T cells, B-cell-depleted T cells, or PBMCs.

V lost 7 bases and J 4 bases, leaving 14 bases between the germline ends. This CDR3 contains 14 residues. Per the germline V gene, CDR1 is LNHDA and CDR2 is SQIVND (reference sequence). Per the original data handling: Nucleated cell number was recorded as an estimate derived from reference gene primer amplification. TCRdb's table, derived via immunoSEQ multiplex PCR, lists solely in-frame clones and lacks some. The V and J calls and clone size are taken from that table; D and trimming were inferred from the DNA. Of tens of thousands of clones in the sample, over 65% were seen once. The chain has TRBV19 and TRBJ1-5, with D tentatively TRBD1 (5 bases). The sequence came from a man aged 70-80 years with acute or convalescent COVID-19. Sequenced material: peripheral blood. The CDR3 bases are TGTGCCAGTACCCTGGGGCAGTATAATCAGCCCCAGCATTTT. Its protein is CASTLGQYNQPQHF.